The 18 T cell receptor beta chains below all came from one sample that was sequenced in a study of early T cells in non-severe SARS-CoV-2 infection. TCRdb re-called the 5' RACE reads through MiXCR, storing one row per CDR3 protein. The repertoire holds about 52,000 distinct CDR3 sequences, 6.2% seen once, with roughly 3.9% in the top ten. Input material: whole blood. The source of these receptors is an adult who was a healthcare worker with PCR-confirmed SARS-CoV-2 infection or an uninfected control (not recorded which).

V gene TRBV7-3 combines with J gene TRBJ2-3; possibly TRBD2 for D (6 bases). This CDR3 is 15 amino acids long. V was pared by 2 bases and J by 8 bases, with 17 bases between. CDR1 SGHTA and CDR2 FQGTGA come from the germline V gene. This chain's CDR3 is CASSLRRLGGGTQYF. The CDR3 DNA is TGTGCCAGCAGCTTACGTCGACTGGGAGGAGGTACGCAGTATTTT.

This clonotype was counted a few times. The V and J genes are TRBV12-3 or TRBV12-4 and TRBJ2-7; D is undetermined. The CDR3 runs 13 residues. The V gene lost 6 bases and the J gene lost 2 bases, with 11 bases spanning the gap. This CDR3 is CASSRLLAYEQYF. The CDR3 DNA sequence: TGTGCCAGCAGCCGGTTACTGGCCTACGAGCAGTACTTC.

This sequence joins TRBV7-9 and TRBJ1-1, with 8 positions matching TRBD1. The CDR3 totals 15 residues. Unmatched junction bases numbered 8, after V lost 7 bases and J lost 1 base. Germline V gene data show CDR1 as SEHNR and CDR2 as FQNEAQ (reference sequence). The CDR3 DNA follows: TGTGCCAGCACCCCAGGGGACAGGAAGAACACTGAAGCTTTCTTT. Protein product: CASTPGDRKNTEAFF.

In this sample, this clonotype turned up many times. The chain couples TRBV15 to TRBJ1-5, with a tentative D call TRBD1 (6 bases). The CDR3 consists of 15 residues. The germline CDR1 and CDR2 sequences are LNHNV and YYDKDF (reference sequence). Between the trimmed V and J ends, which lost 1 base and 6 bases, there was a span of 13 bases. CDR3 DNA: TGTGCCACCAGCAGAGCTGACAGGAGGAGTCAGCCCCAGCATTTT. Translated: CATSRADRRSQPQHF.

This clonotype was recorded a few times. The genes are TRBV19 and TRBJ2-6; 8 bases map to TRBD1. The V gene's germline CDR1 is LNHDA and CDR2 SQIVND (reference sequence). Trimming cost V 0 bases and J 1 base; bases outside gene matches: 11. The CDR3 spans 20 residues. The CDR3 spells CASSIDLSRTGLSGANVLTF. In DNA, the CDR3 is TGTGCCAGTAGTATAGATCTTAGCAGGACAGGGCTGTCTGGGGCCAACGTCCTGACTTTC. The full variable domain, rest sourced from reference TRBV19 and TRBJ2-6, is DGGITQSPKYLFRKEGQNVTLSCEQNLNHDAMYWYRQDPGQGLRLIYYSQIVNDFQKGDIAEGYSVSREKKESFPLTVTSAQKNPTAFYLCASSIDLSRTGLSGANVLTFGAGSRLTVL.

This chain links TRBV28 with TRBJ2-7, with D hard to call. Trimming took off 6 bases at V and 6 bases at J, with 9 bases between the two ends. The CDR3 has 11 residues. The germline V gene encodes CDR1 MDHEN and CDR2 SYDVKM. The CDR3 DNA is TGTGCCAGCAGGAGGTCGGCCGAGCAGTACTTC. Residues: CASRRSAEQYF.

This clonotype was detected many times. The V gene is TRBV11-2, the J gene TRBJ2-3; D call uncertain. V was trimmed by 4 bases and J by 7 bases, leaving 12 bases between them. Looked up from germline, CDR1 is SGHAT and CDR2 is FQNNGV. The CDR3 runs 13 residues. The CDR3 DNA follows: TGTGCCAGCAGCTCCTTGCCCATGAATACGCAGTATTTT. It codes for CASSSLPMNTQYF.

This clonotype showed up many times. The J gene is TRBJ2-1, the V gene TRBV29-1; 10 positions match TRBD1. The CDR3 is made up of 13 amino acids. The ends lost 7 bases at V and 6 bases at J; junction bases unmatched: 6. CDR1 and CDR2 from the germline V gene are SQVTM and ANQGSEA. The CDR3 coding sequence is TGCAGCGGAGACAGGGGGCAAGGCAATGAGCAGTTCTTC. Protein sequence: CSGDRGQGNEQFF.

This clonotype appeared a few times. CDR3 residues: CASSLAGEPTDTQYF. The CDR3, as DNA: TGTGCCAGCAGCTTAGCGGGGGAGCCCACAGATACGCAGTATTTT. The chain couples TRBV11-1 to TRBJ2-3; D possibly matches TRBD1 or TRBD2 (5 bases each). Trimming took 0 bases from V and 2 from J, leaving 9 bases between them. The CDR3 consists of 15 residues. CDR1 and CDR2 (germline): SGHAT, FQDESV (reference sequence).

The chain carries TRBV18 and TRBJ2-1; TRBD2 might be the D (5 bases). The CDR3 has 15 residues. V was cut by 3 bases and J by 0 bases, with 9 bases left in between. Germline-derived CDR1 and CDR2 are KGHSH and LQKENI. The CDR3 reads CASSPRGSSYNEQFF. The CDR3 DNA follows: TGTGCCAGCTCACCCCGGGGTAGCTCCTACAATGAGCAGTTCTTC.

The rearrangement links TRBV7-2 to TRBJ2-3; 7 bases are shared with TRBD2. Germline-derived CDR1 and CDR2 are SGHTA and FQGNSA. Unmatched junction bases numbered 12, after V lost 4 bases and J lost 5 bases. The CDR3 sequence is 16 residues long. The CDR3 bases are TGTGCCAGCAGCTACGGGCGCGGGGGTTGGATAGATACGCAGTATTTT. This sequence encodes CASSYGRGGWIDTQYF.

This clonotype was detected many times. V and J are TRBV3-1 and TRBJ1-6, with D tentatively TRBD1 (6 bases). Germline V gene data show CDR1 as LGHDT and CDR2 as YNNKEL (reference sequence). V was cut by 3 bases and J by 0 bases, with 15 bases left in between. This CDR3 spans 18 amino acids. CDR3 sequence (DNA): TGTGCCAGCAGCCAGCGAACAGGGACGAGCTCCTATAATTCACCCCTCCACTTT. Encoded protein: CASSQRTGTSSYNSPLHF. Filled out from reference TRBV3-1 and TRBJ1-6, the complete variable domain reads DTAVSQTPKYLVTQMGNDKSIKCEQNLGHDTMYWYKQDSKKFLKIMFSYNNKELIINETVPNRFSPKSPDKAHLNLHINSLELGDSAVYFCASSQRTGTSSYNSPLHFGNGTRLTVT.

The sample holds many counts of this clonotype. V is TRBV14 and J is TRBJ1-1; D gene unclear. Germline V gene sequence: CDR1 SGHDN, CDR2 FVKESK. V dropped 6 bases and J dropped 0 bases, with 8 bases sitting between them. The CDR3 runs 13 residues. The CDR3 bases are TGTGCCAGCAGTCGTGCATTGAACACTGAAGCTTTCTTT. Translated: CASSRALNTEAFF.

The rearrangement joins TRBV6-5 to TRBJ2-7, with unresolved D. Deletions cut 2 bases from V and 4 bases from J, with 18 bases between. Germline CDR1 MNHEY, CDR2 SVGAGI. This CDR3 comprises 16 residues. CDR3 region: CASSYEVGSVPYEQYF. The CDR3, as DNA: TGTGCCAGCAGTTACGAGGTGGGGTCTGTACCTTACGAGCAGTACTTC.

This clonotype has ten or more counts. The V call is TRBV27, the J call TRBJ1-1; D perhaps matches TRBD1 (6 bases). The CDR3 extends over 16 amino acids. With 6 bases removed from V and 7 bases from J, the gap between germline ends came to 24 bases. CDR1 is MNHEY, CDR2 SMNVEV, per germline (reference sequence). CDR3 protein: CASRMIQGGGLGEAFF. The CDR3 coding sequence is TGTGCCAGCAGGATGATACAGGGCGGTGGTTTGGGTGAAGCTTTCTTT.

In this sample, this clonotype turned up many times. This sequence joins TRBV12-3 or TRBV12-4 and TRBJ1-6, with D unresolved. The CDR3 sequence is 13 residues long. Trimming cost V 6 bases and J 11 bases, with 14 bases left between them. Here the CDR3 DNA reads TGTGCCAGCAGCCTTCAACAGAGTCCACCCCTCCACTTT. Translating it yields CASSLQQSPPLHF.

A note on this clonotype: One end of the junction varies from germline; a read error may be responsible. This sequence joins TRBV4-3 and TRBJ2-3; D remains unclear. CDR3 length: 13 residues. Germline V CDR1 and CDR2: LGHNA, YSLEER. In nucleotides, the CDR3 is TGCGCCAGCAGCCGTGACGGCACAGATACGCAGAATTTT. Its translation: CASSRDGTDTQNF.

About this clonotype itself: Being one base from a much bigger clone, this may be a read error. The chain has TRBV11-2 and TRBJ2-2, with TRBD2 matching 14 bases. The V gene's germline CDR1 is SGHAT and CDR2 FQNNGV. The CDR3 covers 17 residues. CDR3 coding DNA: TGTGCCAGCAGCTGGACTAGCGGGGGGACGAACACCGGGGAGCCGTTTTTT. Its protein product is CASSWTSGGTNTGEPFF.